Listed below are T cell receptor beta chains from one sample, sequenced in a study of T cells expressing NK-cell markers. For each CDR3 protein, TCRdb gives one entry from its re-call of the 5' RACE reads, without DNA. The table gives under 35,000 distinct CDR3 sequences; the top ten clones make up over 50% of it. Sequencing was performed on blood T cells: a sorted CD56 or NKG2C T cell subset, CD4+ or CD8+ T cells, or bulk PBMC T cells (not recorded which). The origin of the receptors is a woman between 18 and 75 years old in good health. CDR3s include the opening cysteine and the closing phenylalanine or tryptophan. The order of the fields is V gene, J gene, CDR3 protein.

TRBV11-2	TRBJ2-7	CASSDTGQQHF
TRBV12-3/TRBV12-4	TRBJ1-1	CASSLRTEYTEAFF
TRBV12-3/TRBV12-4	TRBJ2-7	CASSPEWDYEQYF
TRBV27	TRBJ2-5	CASSIQGTETQYF
TRBV27	TRBJ2-1	CASSLVATSSYNEQFF
TRBV2	TRBJ2-7	CASSESGRSYEQYF
TRBV6-1	TRBJ1-5	CASSEAVEGIGPQHF
TRBV9	TRBJ1-3	CASSFTSHRGQGNTIYF
TRBV15	TRBJ1-1	CATSKGRAMNTEAFF
TRBV6-5	TRBJ2-1	CASSFKTYSYNEQFF
TRBV5-5	TRBJ2-2	CASSLGLAGQNTGELFF
TRBV7-9	TRBJ2-2	CASSLGQAETGELFF
TRBV7-7	TRBJ2-2	CASSRTSGGPNTGELFF
TRBV15	TRBJ1-4	CATSRGDRGSEKLFF
TRBV20-1	TRBJ1-2	CSARMGGPYYGYTF
TRBV7-8	TRBJ1-1	CASSGRDASRGTEAFF
TRBV4-1	TRBJ2-7	CASSQDDVVGDLYEQYF